This T cell receptor (beta chain) was recovered during a study of glioma-infiltrating T cells. V gave up 0 bases and J gave up 0 bases; unmatched junction bases: 5. The CDR3 has 16 residues. Germline values: CDR1 SGHRS, CDR2 YFSETQ. The iRepertoire nested amplicon-rescue multiplex PCR amplified TCR alpha and beta CDR3s from RNA. One entry per CDR3 protein results from TCRdb running MiXCR on the multiplex PCR reads. Of some 160,000 distinct CDR3 sequences in the sample, approximately 40% are singletons; the top ten hold roughly 5.2%. Sequencing input: glioma tissue, nonneoplastic brain tissue, or PBMCs (not recorded which). The chain recombines TRBV5-1 with TRBJ1-1; 7 bases are shared with TRBD1. The TCR originated in a human donor with low-grade glioma or glioblastoma, undergoing nonglioma brain surgery, or in good health (not recorded which). This CDR3 reads CASSLGIQGLNTEAFF. In nucleotides, the CDR3 is TGCGCCAGCAGCTTGGGGATACAGGGGTTGAACACTGAAGCTTTCTTT.